This is a list of T cell receptor beta chains from one sample in a study of CD8 T cells in Susac syndrome. Via MiXCR, TCRdb re-called the immunoSEQ multiplex PCR reads, giving one row per CDR3 protein. This sample has 300,000 to 350,000 distinct CDR3 sequences, with 92% found just once. The sequenced sample consisted of CD4+ T cells from PBMCs. Every receptor here comes from a human donor with multiple sclerosis. Each CDR3 is given with its conserved first and last residue. D genes are given only for firm matches. Clone size is given for some rows only: seen once, a few or many times, or a class if the clone is expanded.

>19|TRBD1|TRBJ2-2|TRBV30|.
TGTGCCTGGAGTGTGCCCCTTGGTCAGGGGGCCCTGAGAACCGGGGAGCTGTTTTTT
CAWSVPLGQGALRTGELFF
>16|TRBD2|TRBJ2-7|TRBV6-6|.
TGTGCCACCCTAACTCGCCCTAGCGGGAGTGTTAACGAGCAGTACTTC
CATLTRPSGSVNEQYF
>21|.|TRBJ2-3|TRBV15|once
TGTGCCACCAGCAGAGATCTGGTGCTCTCTCGCCCAGTAAAGAGGGAAGATACGCAGTATTTT
CATSRDLVLSRPVKREDTQYF
>19|TRBD2|TRBJ2-1|TRBV7-9|once
TGTGCCAGCAGCCAGCACAGAATCCCGAAGCGGGAGGGTCACAATGAGCAGTTCTTC
CASSQHRIPKREGHNEQFF
>14|TRBD1|TRBJ2-1|TRBV6-1|.
TGTGCCAGCAGTGACCAGGGGGCGAGGAATGAGCAGTTCTTC
CASSDQGARNEQFF
>16|.|TRBJ2-2|TRBV5-1|.
TGCGCCAGCAGCTTCGGCCGGGACCAAAACACCGGGGAGCTGTTTTTT
CASSFGRDQNTGELFF
>15|TRBD1|TRBJ1-4|TRBV28|.
TGTGCCAGCAGTTACGACAGGGTGGTAAATGAAAAACTGTTTTTT
CASSYDRVVNEKLFF
>11|.|TRBJ1-1|TRBV7-2|once
TGTGCCAGCAGCTGGTATCAGGAAGCTTTCTTT
CASSWYQEAFF
>14|.|TRBJ1-1|TRBV7-2|once
TGTGCCAACAGCTTAGACGAAACAGGGTTCGGAGCTTTCTTT
CANSLDETGFGAFF
>13|.|TRBJ2-1|TRBV7-2|.
TGTGCCAGCAGCCCGGGGTCGAACAATGAGCAGTTCTTC
CASSPGSNNEQFF
>18|TRBD1|TRBJ1-3|TRBV9|.
TGTGCCAGCAGCGTAGCTGGGGGGACAGGGCTAACTGGAAACACCATATATTTT
CASSVAGGTGLTGNTIYF
>12|.|TRBJ2-7|TRBV6-1|.
TGTGCCAGCAGTTGGGGTCTCTACGAGCAGTACTTC
CASSWGLYEQYF
>14|TRBD1|TRBJ1-1|TRBV12-3/TRBV12-4|.
TGTGCCAGCACCTCAGGGGGTGGGAACACTGAAGCTTTCTTT
CASTSGGGNTEAFF
>13|TRBD2|TRBJ2-7|TRBV20-1|.
TGCAGTGCGCGAAAGACTAGCGCGGTCGAGCAGTACTTC
CSARKTSAVEQYF
>13|.|TRBJ2-5|TRBV7-7|.
TGTGCTAGCAGCTGGGGCCTCCAAGAGACCCAGTACTTC
CASSWGLQETQYF
>15|TRBD1|TRBJ2-2|TRBV12-3/TRBV12-4|.
TGTGCCAGCAGTTCTGACAGGGCGAACACCGGGGAGCTGTTTTTT
CASSSDRANTGELFF
>12|.|TRBJ1-1|TRBV27|.
TGTGCCAGCATAGGACCGAACACTGAAGCTTTCTTT
CASIGPNTEAFF
>13|.|TRBJ1-1|TRBV18|.
TGTGCCAGCTCACCCACAGGGATGGGAGAAGCTTTCTTT
CASSPTGMGEAFF
>14|TRBD2|TRBJ2-1|TRBV20-1|.
TGCAGTGCTAGCGGCGCGGGGGGGTACAATGAGCAGTTCTTC
CSASGAGGYNEQFF
>13|.|TRBJ2-7|TRBV7-3|.
TGTGCCAGCAGCCCCGATCCTGGGGGGTCTCAGTACTTC
CASSPDPGGSQYF
>15|.|TRBJ2-7|TRBV20-1|.
TGCAGTGCTAGAGAGGGAAGCCCCAACCCCTACGAGCAGTACTTC
CSAREGSPNPYEQYF
>15|TRBD1|TRBJ2-7|TRBV5-1|.
TGCGCCAGCAGCTGGGACAGCGACAGAGCCTACGAGCAGTACTTC
CASSWDSDRAYEQYF
>14|.|TRBJ2-3|TRBV7-2|.
TGTGCCAGCAGCCCGACTACTAGCACAGATACGCAGTATTTT
CASSPTTSTDTQYF
>14|TRBD2|TRBJ2-7|TRBV20-1|.
TGCAGTGCTAGACGCGGGGGAATAACCTACGAGCAGTACTTC
CSARRGGITYEQYF
>16|.|TRBJ1-4|TRBV7-9|.
TGTGCCAGCAGCTCCCAGGGTTGGGCAACTAATGAAAAACTGTTTTTT
CASSSQGWATNEKLFF
>15|TRBD2|TRBJ2-5|TRBV24-1|.
TGTGCCACCAGTGTGGACAGCGGGGGGCGTCAGACCCAGTACTTC
CATSVDSGGRQTQYF
>15|.|TRBJ2-7|TRBV5-1|.
TGCGCCAGCAGCTTGCTTCCTAGGGGAATCCACGAGCAGTACTTC
CASSLLPRGIHEQYF